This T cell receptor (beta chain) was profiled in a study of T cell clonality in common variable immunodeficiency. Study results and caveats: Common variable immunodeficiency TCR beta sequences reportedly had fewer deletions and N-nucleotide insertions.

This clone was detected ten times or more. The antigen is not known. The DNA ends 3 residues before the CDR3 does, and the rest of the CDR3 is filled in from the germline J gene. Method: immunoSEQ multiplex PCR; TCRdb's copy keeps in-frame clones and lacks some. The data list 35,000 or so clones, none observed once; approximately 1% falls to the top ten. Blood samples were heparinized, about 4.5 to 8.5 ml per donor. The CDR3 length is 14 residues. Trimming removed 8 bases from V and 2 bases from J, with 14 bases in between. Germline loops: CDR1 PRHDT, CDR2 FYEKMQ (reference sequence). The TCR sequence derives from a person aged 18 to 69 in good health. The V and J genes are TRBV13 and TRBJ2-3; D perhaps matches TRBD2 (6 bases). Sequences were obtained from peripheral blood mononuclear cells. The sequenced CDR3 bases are TGTGCCAGCCAGCGGGCATTCTACACAGATACG. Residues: CASQRAFYTDT. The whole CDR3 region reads CASQRAFYTDTQYF.